The sequence of this T cell receptor (beta chain) was determined in a study of T cell responses to AZD1222 COVID-19 vaccine. Study-wide results and caveats: Females made up more of the donors, who were largely white British, and clonal diversity may have come out too low. Reports indicate that nearly half of spike-specific TCRs are directed at unmutated variant regions. Elevations in Spike-specific TCR breadth and depth followed administration of two AZD1222 doses.

To note about this clone: Its antigen is still unknown.

This CDR3 contains 15 residues. The trim removed 7 bases at V and 2 bases at J, leaving 8 bases unmatched. The germline V gene has CDR1 MNHEY and CDR2 SVGAGI. Method: immunoSEQ multiplex PCR; TCRdb's copy keeps in-frame clones and lacks some. The data hold roughly 120,000 clones, with about 91% observed a single time. The receptor was isolated from an adult in good health. Specimen: peripheral blood, collected on day 0 of AZD1222 vaccination. This chain uses TRBV6-5 with TRBJ1-3; 7 bases match TRBD1. For the CDR3, the DNA is TGTGCCAGCACCGGAATTCAGGGGGCTGGAAACACCATATATTTT. Translating gives CASTGIQGAGNTIYF.